This T cell receptor (beta chain) was captured in a study of T cell changes during pregnancy in multiple sclerosis. CDR1 and CDR2 from the germline V gene are GTSNPN and SVGIG (reference sequence). The CDR3 has 17 residues. Losses at the gene ends were 1 base for V and 0 bases for J; bases not matched to a gene: 11. Sequencing was performed with immunoSEQ multiplex PCR; in TCRdb, only in-frame clones are kept and a portion is missing. The profile covers some 94,000 clones, with 92% appearing a single time and 1.5% taken by the ten largest. The sequencing here drew on peripheral blood, taken in the first trimester of pregnancy. The chain carries TRBV30 and TRBJ1-1, with 7 bases that match TRBD1. This clonotype was obtained from a female donor with multiple sclerosis, enrolled in a pregnancy study. As DNA, the CDR3 is TGTGCCTGGAGTGCGCCCAGGGGGGTCCCCTTGAACACTGAAGCTTTCTTT. Amino acid sequence: CAWSAPRGVPLNTEAFF.